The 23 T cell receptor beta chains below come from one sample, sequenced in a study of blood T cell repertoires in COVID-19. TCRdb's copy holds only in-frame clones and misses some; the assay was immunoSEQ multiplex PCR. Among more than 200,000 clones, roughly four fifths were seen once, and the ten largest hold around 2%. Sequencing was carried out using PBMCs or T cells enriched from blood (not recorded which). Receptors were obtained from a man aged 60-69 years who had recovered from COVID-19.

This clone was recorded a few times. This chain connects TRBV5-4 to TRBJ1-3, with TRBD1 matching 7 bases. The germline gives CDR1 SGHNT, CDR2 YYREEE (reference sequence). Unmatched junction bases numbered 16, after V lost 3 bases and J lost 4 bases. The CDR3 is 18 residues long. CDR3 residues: CASSSGGRVPLDGNTIYF. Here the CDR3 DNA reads TGTGCCAGCAGCTCAGGGGGGAGAGTACCGCTAGACGGAAACACCATATATTTT.

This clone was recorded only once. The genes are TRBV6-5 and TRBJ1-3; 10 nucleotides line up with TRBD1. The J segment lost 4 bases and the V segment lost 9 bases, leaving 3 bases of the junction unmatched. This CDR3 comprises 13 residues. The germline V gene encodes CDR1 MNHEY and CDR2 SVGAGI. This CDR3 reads CASKDRGGNTIYF. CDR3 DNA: TGTGCCAGTAAGGACAGGGGGGGAAACACCATATATTTT.

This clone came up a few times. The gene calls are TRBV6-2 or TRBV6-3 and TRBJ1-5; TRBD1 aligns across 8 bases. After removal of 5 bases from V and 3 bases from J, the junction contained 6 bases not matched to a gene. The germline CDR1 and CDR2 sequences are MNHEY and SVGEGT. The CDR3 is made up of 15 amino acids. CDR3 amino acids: CASSRWTGNNQPQHF. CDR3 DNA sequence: TGTGCCAGCAGTCGGTGGACAGGGAACAATCAGCCCCAGCATTTT.

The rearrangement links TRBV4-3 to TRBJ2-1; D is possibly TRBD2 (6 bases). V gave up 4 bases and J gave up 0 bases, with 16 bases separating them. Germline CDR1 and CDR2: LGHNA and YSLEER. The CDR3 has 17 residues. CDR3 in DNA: TGCGCCAGCAGCCCAGACCCACCCGGGGGCTCCTACAATGAGCAGTTCTTC. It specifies CASSPDPPGGSYNEQFF.

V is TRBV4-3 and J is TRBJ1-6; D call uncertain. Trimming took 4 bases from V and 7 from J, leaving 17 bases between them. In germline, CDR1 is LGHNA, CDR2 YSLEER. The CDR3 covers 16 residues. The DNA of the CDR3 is TGCGCCAGCAGCCCATACTATGGACTTGAAAATTCACCCCTCCACTTT. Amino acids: CASSPYYGLENSPLHF.

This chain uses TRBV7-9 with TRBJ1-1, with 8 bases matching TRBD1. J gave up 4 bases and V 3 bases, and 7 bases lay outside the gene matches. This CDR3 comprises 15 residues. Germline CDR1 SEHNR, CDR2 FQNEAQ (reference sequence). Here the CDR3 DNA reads TGTGCCAGCAGCTTGCAGGGGGCTGGGTCCACTGAAGCTTTCTTT. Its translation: CASSLQGAGSTEAFF.

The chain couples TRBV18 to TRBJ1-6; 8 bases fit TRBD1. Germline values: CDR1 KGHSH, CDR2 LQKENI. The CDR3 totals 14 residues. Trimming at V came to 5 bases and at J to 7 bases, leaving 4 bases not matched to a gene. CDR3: CASSRTGSNSPLHF. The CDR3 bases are TGTGCCAGCTCAAGGACAGGGTCAAATTCACCCCTCCACTTT.

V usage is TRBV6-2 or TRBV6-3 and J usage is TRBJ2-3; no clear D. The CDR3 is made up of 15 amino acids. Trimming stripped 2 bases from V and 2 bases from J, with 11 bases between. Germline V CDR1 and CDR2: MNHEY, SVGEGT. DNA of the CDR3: TGTGCCAGCAGTTACATCCAGGCTAACACAGATACGCAGTATTTT. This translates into CASSYIQANTDTQYF.

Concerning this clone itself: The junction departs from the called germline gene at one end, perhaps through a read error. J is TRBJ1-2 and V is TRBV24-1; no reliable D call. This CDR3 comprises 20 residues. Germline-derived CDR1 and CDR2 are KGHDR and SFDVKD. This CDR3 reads CATSDLGVGDPLGSGEGYTF. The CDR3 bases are TGTGCCACAAGTGATTTAGGAGTAGGCGACCCCCTGGGGTCCGGGGAGGGCTACACCTTC.

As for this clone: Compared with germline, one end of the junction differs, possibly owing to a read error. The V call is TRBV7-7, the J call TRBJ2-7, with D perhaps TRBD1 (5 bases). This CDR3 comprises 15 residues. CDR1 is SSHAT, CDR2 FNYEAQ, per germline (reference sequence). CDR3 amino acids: CASSLRAGRGYEQYF. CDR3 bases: TGTGCTAGCAGCTTACGGGCAGGGCGAGGCTACGAGCAGTACTTC.

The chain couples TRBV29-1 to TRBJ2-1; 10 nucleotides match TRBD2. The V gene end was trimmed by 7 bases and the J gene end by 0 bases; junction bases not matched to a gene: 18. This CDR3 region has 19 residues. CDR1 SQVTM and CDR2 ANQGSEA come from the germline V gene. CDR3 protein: CSAVLSSGGPRVSYNEQFF. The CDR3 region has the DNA TGCAGCGCCGTGCTCTCTAGCGGGGGCCCCCGCGTCTCCTACAATGAGCAGTTCTTC.

The CDR3 DNA reads as TGTGCCAGCTCACCAATGCTAGATACCACCGGGGAGCTGTTTTTT. Encoded protein: CASSPMLDTTGELFF. The J gene is TRBJ2-2, the V gene TRBV18; D ambiguous. Trimming took 2 bases from V and 4 from J, leaving 11 bases between them. Germline lookup yields CDR1 KGHSH and CDR2 LQKENI. CDR3 length: 15 residues.

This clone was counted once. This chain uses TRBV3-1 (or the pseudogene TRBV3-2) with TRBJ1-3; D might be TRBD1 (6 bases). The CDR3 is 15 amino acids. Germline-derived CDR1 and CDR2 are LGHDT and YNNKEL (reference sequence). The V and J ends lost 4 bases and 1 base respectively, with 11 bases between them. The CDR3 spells CASSLRTVSGNTIYF. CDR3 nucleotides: TGTGCCAGCAGCCTACGGACAGTTTCTGGAAACACCATATATTTT.

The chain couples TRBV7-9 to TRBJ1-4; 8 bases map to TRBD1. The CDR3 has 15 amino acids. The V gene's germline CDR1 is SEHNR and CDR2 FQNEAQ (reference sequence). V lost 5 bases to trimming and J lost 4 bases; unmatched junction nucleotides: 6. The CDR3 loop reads CASSLGQGVNEKLFF. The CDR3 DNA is TGTGCCAGCAGCCTCGGACAGGGTGTTAATGAAAAACTGTTTTTT. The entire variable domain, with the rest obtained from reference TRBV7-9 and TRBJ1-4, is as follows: DTGVSQNPRHKITKRGQNVTFRCDPISEHNRLYWYRQTLGQGPEFLTYFQNEAQLEKSRLLSDRFSAERPKGSFSTLEIQRTEQGDSAMYLCASSLGQGVNEKLFFGSGTQLSVL.

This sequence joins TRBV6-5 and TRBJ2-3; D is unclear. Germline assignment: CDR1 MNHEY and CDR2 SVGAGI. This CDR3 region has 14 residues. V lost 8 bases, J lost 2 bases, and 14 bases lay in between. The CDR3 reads CASSAPNPTDTQYF. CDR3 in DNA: TGTGCCAGCTCCGCGCCCAATCCCACAGATACGCAGTATTTT.

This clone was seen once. The DNA for the CDR3 is TGTGCCAGCAGCGGAGGGGGGGGCACTGAAGCTTTCTTT. As protein: CASSGGGGTEAFF. The rearrangement uses TRBV9 and TRBJ1-1; D is perhaps TRBD1 (6 bases). Germline V lookup: CDR1 SGDLS, CDR2 YYNGEE. V lost 3 bases to trimming and J lost 4 bases, with 10 bases between them. CDR3 size: 13 residues.

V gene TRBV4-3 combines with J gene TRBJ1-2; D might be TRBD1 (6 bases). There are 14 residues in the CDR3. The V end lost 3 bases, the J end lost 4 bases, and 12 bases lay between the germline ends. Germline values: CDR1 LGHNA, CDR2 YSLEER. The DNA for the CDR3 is TGCGCCAGCAGCCAGGACAGATACTCCTATGGCTACACCTTC. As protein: CASSQDRYSYGYTF.

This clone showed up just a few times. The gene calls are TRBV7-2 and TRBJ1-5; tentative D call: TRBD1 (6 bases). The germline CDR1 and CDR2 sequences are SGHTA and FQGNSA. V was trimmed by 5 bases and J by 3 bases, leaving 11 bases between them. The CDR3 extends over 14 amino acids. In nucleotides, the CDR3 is TGTGCCAGCAGCCGGACAGCACCCAATCAGCCCCAGCATTTT. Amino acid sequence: CASSRTAPNQPQHF.

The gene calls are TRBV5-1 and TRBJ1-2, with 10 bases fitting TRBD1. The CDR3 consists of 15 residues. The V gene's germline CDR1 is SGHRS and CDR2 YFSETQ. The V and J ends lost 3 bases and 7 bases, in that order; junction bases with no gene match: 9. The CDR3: CASSSSPRQGAGYTF. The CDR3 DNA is TGCGCCAGCAGCTCGTCGCCTCGACAGGGGGCTGGCTACACCTTC.

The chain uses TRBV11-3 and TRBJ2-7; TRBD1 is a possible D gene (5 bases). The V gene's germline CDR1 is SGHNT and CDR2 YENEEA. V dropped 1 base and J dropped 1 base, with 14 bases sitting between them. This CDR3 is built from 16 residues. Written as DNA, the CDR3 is TGTGCCAGCAGCTTAGCTCTCGGACAAAGGTCCTACGAGCAGTACTTC. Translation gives CASSLALGQRSYEQYF.

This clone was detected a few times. CDR3 nucleotide sequence: TGTGCCAGTAGGGATGGACAGTACCAAGAGACCCAGTACTTC. Translating gives CASRDGQYQETQYF. The gene calls are TRBV19 and TRBJ2-5, with D possibly TRBD1 on 6 matching bases. Germline assignment: CDR1 LNHDA and CDR2 SQIVND (reference sequence). The CDR3 contains 14 residues. Trimming pared 6 bases from V and 0 bases from J, leaving 11 bases between.

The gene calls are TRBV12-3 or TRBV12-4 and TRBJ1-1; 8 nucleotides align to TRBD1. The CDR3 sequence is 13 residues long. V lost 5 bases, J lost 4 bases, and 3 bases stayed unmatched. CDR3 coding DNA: TGTGCCAGCAGTAACAGGGGGGTCACTGAAGCTTTCTTT. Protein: CASSNRGVTEAFF.

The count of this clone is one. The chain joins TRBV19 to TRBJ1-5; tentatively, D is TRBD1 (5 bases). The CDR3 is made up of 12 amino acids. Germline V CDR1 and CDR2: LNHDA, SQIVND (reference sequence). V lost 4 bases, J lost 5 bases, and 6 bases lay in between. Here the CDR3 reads CASSRGDQPQHF. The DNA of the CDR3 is TGTGCCAGTAGTAGGGGGGATCAGCCCCAGCATTTT.